Below, one TCR beta chain is given with its context. The table came from immunoSEQ multiplex PCR; TCRdb's copy has only in-frame clones and leaves some out. In the table there are around 2.3 million clones, nearly 97% of which are singletons. These data originate in a study of shared clonotypes between healthy human individuals. Germline loops: CDR1 SGHRS, CDR2 YFSETQ. Trimming removed 0 bases at V and 9 bases at J, with 13 bases between. This CDR3 contains 15 residues. V and J are TRBV5-1 and TRBJ1-6, with D possibly TRBD1 on 5 matching bases. The sequencing sample was made of naive CD4+ T cells sorted from blood. Indicated subset: CD45RA+ positively selected. This receptor was taken from a young man in good health. In DNA, the CDR3 is TGCGCCAGCAGCTTGGAGGGGTCCGGGGGTTCACCCCTCCACTTT. Its protein is CASSLEGSGGSPLHF.